These 18 T cell receptor beta chains originate from one sample sequenced in a study of blood T cell repertoires in COVID-19. Method: immunoSEQ multiplex PCR; TCRdb's copy keeps in-frame clones and lacks some. The sample consists of about 180,000 clones, roughly four fifths of them appearing once. The specimen sequenced was peripheral blood. These receptors were obtained from a woman in her sixties or seventies with COVID-19, enrolled during active disease.

This chain uses TRBV20-1 with TRBJ2-7, with 7 bases aligning to TRBD1. CDR3 length: 17 residues. J was trimmed by 7 bases and V by 3 bases; bases with no gene match: 21. The germline V gene has CDR1 DFQATT and CDR2 SNEGSKA (reference sequence). CDR3 amino acids: CSASGQAANLLLREQYF. The CDR3, as DNA: TGCAGTGCTAGTGGACAGGCGGCCAATCTACTCCTACGAGAGCAGTACTTC.

J is TRBJ2-7 and V is TRBV2; D ambiguous. CDR3 length: 14 amino acids. The V gene's germline CDR1 is SNHLY and CDR2 FYNNEI. V was pared by 7 bases and J by 4 bases, with 17 bases between. CDR3 nucleotide sequence: TGTGCCAGCACAGAGGAAATCTACCTATACGAGCAGTACTTC. Amino acid sequence: CASTEEIYLYEQYF.

The chain carries TRBV6-5 and TRBJ1-2; TRBD1 matches at 10 bases. This CDR3 region has 16 residues. Trimming at V came to 2 bases and at J to 5 bases, leaving 8 bases not matched to a gene. The germline CDR1 and CDR2 sequences are MNHEY and SVGAGI. CDR3 DNA sequence: TGTGCCAGCAGTTACCCCCCGGGACAGGGGTCTTATGGCTACACCTTC. Protein: CASSYPPGQGSYGYTF.

The rearrangement joins TRBV19 to TRBJ2-7; 8 nucleotides align to TRBD1. V lost 6 bases, J lost 0 bases, and 7 bases stayed unmatched. The CDR3 has 15 residues. Germline values: CDR1 LNHDA, CDR2 SQIVND (reference sequence). The CDR3 bases are TGTGCCAGTAGGCCCTGGACAGGGAGCTCCTACGAGCAGTACTTC. Protein product: CASRPWTGSSYEQYF.

This chain connects TRBV27 to TRBJ2-1; D might be TRBD1 (6 bases). V lost 5 bases to trimming and J lost 1 base, with 18 bases between them. The CDR3 contains 17 residues. Looked up from germline, CDR1 is MNHEY and CDR2 is SMNVEV (reference sequence). The CDR3 is CASSKTTGTSSYNEQFF. As DNA, the CDR3 is TGTGCCAGCAGTAAAACCACCGGGACATCTTCCTACAATGAGCAGTTCTTC.

This CDR3 is CASRRGQGNYGYTF. The CDR3 nucleotides are TGTGCCAGCAGACGCGGACAGGGGAACTATGGCTACACCTTC. The chain is built from TRBV28 and TRBJ1-2; 9 bases are shared with TRBD1. J lost 2 bases, V lost 6 bases, and 4 bases had no gene match. CDR3 length: 14 residues. CDR1 MDHEN and CDR2 SYDVKM come from the germline V gene.

The genes are TRBV28 and TRBJ1-2; 9 nucleotides match TRBD1. The CDR3 covers 17 residues. The V gene's germline CDR1 is MDHEN and CDR2 SYDVKM. The junction had 11 bases not matched to a gene; V was cut back by 2 bases and J by 4 bases. CDR3 sequence: CASSLETGTGHAYGYTF. DNA of the CDR3: TGTGCCAGCAGTTTAGAAACCGGGACAGGGCACGCCTATGGCTACACCTTC.

A remark on this clone: The missing conserved phenylalanine or tryptophan at the end of this CDR3 makes a read error likely. The DNA is omitted, as the CDR3 cannot be located on it reliably, and the CDR3 follows TCRdb's listing. The chain links TRBV10-1 to TRBJ2-7; TRBD1, as called in the table, went unchecked against the DNA. Germline CDR1 and CDR2: WNHNN and SYGVQD (reference sequence). The CDR3 numbers 13 amino acids, ends counted. CDR3: CASMDTTGQVVAN.

The V and J genes are TRBV9 and TRBJ2-2; no firm D call. The V gene lost 0 bases and the J gene lost 4 bases, with 4 bases spanning the gap. The germline V gene has CDR1 SGDLS and CDR2 YYNGEE. The CDR3 is 13 residues long. CDR3: CASSVDGTGELFF. For the CDR3, the DNA is TGTGCCAGCAGCGTAGACGGCACCGGGGAGCTGTTTTTT.

The rearrangement links TRBV21-1 to TRBJ1-1; TRBD1, the D gene given by the table, was not confirmed from the DNA. TRBV21-1 is tagged as a pseudogene. This CDR3 contains 8 residues. CDR3 sequence: CASEPVFF. CDR3 sequence (DNA): TGTGCCAGCGAACCAGTTTTCTTT.

In nucleotides, the CDR3 is TGTGCCAGCAGCCGGACAGGGGGGGCCTACGAGCAGTACTTC. Protein sequence: CASSRTGGAYEQYF. The chain recombines TRBV3-1 (or the pseudogene TRBV3-2) with TRBJ2-7; 10 bases are a match to TRBD1. The trim removed 4 bases at V and 2 bases at J, leaving 2 bases unmatched. The CDR3 extends over 14 amino acids. The germline V gene encodes CDR1 LGHDT and CDR2 YNNKEL (reference sequence).

The genes are TRBV4-1 and TRBJ2-3, with 9 bases aligning to TRBD2. Trimming cost V 0 bases and J 4 bases; bases outside gene matches: 8. Looked up from germline, CDR1 is MGHRA and CDR2 is YSYEKL. The CDR3 consists of 17 residues. Written as DNA, the CDR3 is TGCGCCAGCAGCCAAGATTTGAGCGGGAGGTCATCAGATACGCAGTATTTT. It yields the protein CASSQDLSGRSSDTQYF.

This clone has a handful of counts. V usage is TRBV29-1 and J usage is TRBJ2-1, with TRBD2 identical over 13 bases. This CDR3 has 13 residues. Germline CDR1 SQVTM, CDR2 ANQGSEA. V trimming: 6 bases; J trimming: 7 bases; junction bases outside the gene matches: 3. CDR3 sequence reads: CSVLLAGGNEQFF. The CDR3 DNA sequence: TGCAGCGTATTACTAGCGGGAGGGAATGAGCAGTTCTTC.

The chain joins TRBV5-1 to TRBJ2-1; TRBD1 agrees at 9 bases. CDR3 length: 15 residues. V dropped 3 bases and J dropped 7; count of bases not matched to a gene: 8. Germline V lookup: CDR1 SGHRS, CDR2 YFSETQ. The CDR3, as DNA: TGCGCCAGCAGCTCCGGGGACAGGGATAGTAATGAGCAGTTCTTC. Protein sequence: CASSSGDRDSNEQFF.

CDR3 region: CASSPSLASGSPNEQFF. DNA for the CDR3: TGTGCCAGCAGCCCCTCCTTGGCTAGCGGGAGTCCCAATGAGCAGTTCTTC. The gene calls are TRBV3-1 (or the pseudogene TRBV3-2) and TRBJ2-1, with 10 bases aligning to TRBD2. Germline V gives CDR1 LGHDT, CDR2 YNNKEL (reference sequence). V trimming: 4 bases; J trimming: 6 bases; junction bases outside the gene matches: 12. The CDR3 totals 17 residues.

This chain joins TRBV6-5 and TRBJ2-3, with a weak D call TRBD2 (6 bases). Germline values: CDR1 MNHEY, CDR2 SVGAGI. Trimming removed 6 bases at V and 1 base at J, with 14 bases between. The CDR3 loop spans 15 amino acids. CDR3 region: CASSLGWGGTDTQYF. Written as DNA, the CDR3 is TGTGCCAGCAGCCTCGGATGGGGGGGCACAGATACGCAGTATTTT.

The chain combines TRBV9 with TRBJ1-6; the match to TRBD1 covers 7 bases. CDR1 is SGDLS, CDR2 YYNGEE, per germline. This CDR3 comprises 17 residues. J was trimmed by 7 bases and V by 4 bases; bases with no gene match: 14. In DNA form, the CDR3 reads TGTGCCAGCAGCATCGCGAAACGGCCAGGGGGGAATTCACCCCTCCACTTT. This codes for CASSIAKRPGGNSPLHF.

The rearrangement links TRBV7-2 to TRBJ2-7; no clear D gene. In germline, CDR1 is SGHTA, CDR2 FQGNSA. V lost 4 bases, J lost 0 bases, and 4 bases lay in between. The CDR3 extends over 12 amino acids. DNA of the CDR3: TGTGCCAGCAGCTCTACCTCCTACGAGCAGTACTTC. As protein: CASSSTSYEQYF.